The table lists the clone carrying this TCR beta chain with a few counts. Antigen unknown. The sample is drawn from a study of T-cell reconstitution after alpha-beta-depleted transplantation in children. The study, taken as a whole, reports: Recipient T cells and thymic progenitors that survived gave rise to the high TCRbeta diversity observed at day 60 in some patients.

J lost 6 bases, V lost 0 bases, and 3 bases had no gene match. In germline, CDR1 is SGHAT, CDR2 FQNNGV. The CDR3 runs 15 residues. Unique molecular identifiers featured in how the TCRbeta library was prepared. TCRdb reprocessed the PCR reads with MiXCR, giving one entry per CDR3 protein. The table has more than 300,000 distinct CDR3 sequences, around 15% seen once. The sample here was PBMCs, mostly from graft donor cells, taken 360 days after TCRalphabeta/CD19-depleted stem cell transplant. The genes are TRBV11-2 and TRBJ2-7; 12 bases line up with TRBD2. This clonotype was obtained from a male patient between 2 and 10 years old who had a stem cell transplant for acute lymphoblastic leukemia, so the T cells may come from the graft donor. The CDR3 region is CASSLEASGRVEQYF. As DNA, the CDR3 is TGTGCCAGCAGCTTAGAGGCTAGCGGGAGGGTCGAGCAGTACTTC.